This T cell receptor beta chain was recorded in a study of blood T cell repertoires in COVID-19. The wider study: Italy, Spain and the United States were the sources of the convalescent and acute COVID-19 samples. The cDNA or gDNA used as material had been derived from T cells, B-cell-depleted T cells, or PBMCs.

Authors' data handling: Estimates of nucleated cell counts were drawn from the amplification of reference gene primers. Sequencing used immunoSEQ multiplex PCR; TCRdb keeps in-frame clones, though not all of them. That table furnishes V, J and clone size, whereas the DNA furnished D and trimming. The table has 120,000 to 150,000 clones, 80% to 90% seen once. Seattle cases were enrolled at active infection and followed longitudinally. J was trimmed by 10 bases and V by 5 bases; bases with no gene match: 8. The V gene's germline CDR1 is SGHTA and CDR2 FQGNSA. The CDR3 loop spans 15 amino acids. The J gene is TRBJ2-1, the V gene TRBV7-2, with 13 positions matching TRBD2. This clonotype was obtained from a woman aged 55-70 years with COVID-19, enrolled during active disease. The sample was peripheral blood. The CDR3 coding sequence is TGTGCCAGCAGCCCCCCGACTAGCGGGGGGCGGGAGCAGTTCTTC. It codes for CASSPPTSGGREQFF.